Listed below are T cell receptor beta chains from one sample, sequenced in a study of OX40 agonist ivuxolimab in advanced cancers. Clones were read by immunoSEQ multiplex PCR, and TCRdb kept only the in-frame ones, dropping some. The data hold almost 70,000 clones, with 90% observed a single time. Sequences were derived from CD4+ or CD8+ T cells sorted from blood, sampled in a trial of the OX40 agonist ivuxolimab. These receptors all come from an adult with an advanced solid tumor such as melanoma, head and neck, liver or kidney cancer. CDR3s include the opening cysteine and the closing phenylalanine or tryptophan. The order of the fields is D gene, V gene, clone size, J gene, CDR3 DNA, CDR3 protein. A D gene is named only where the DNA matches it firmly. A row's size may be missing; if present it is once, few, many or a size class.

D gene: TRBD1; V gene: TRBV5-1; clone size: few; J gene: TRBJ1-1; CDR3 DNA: TGCGCCAGTCTAAACACAGGGGGAACTGAAGCTTTCTTT; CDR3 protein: CASLNTGGTEAFF
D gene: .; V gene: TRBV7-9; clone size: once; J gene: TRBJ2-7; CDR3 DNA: TGTGCCAGCAGCTTAGGGCGAAGCTCCTACGAGCAGTACTTC; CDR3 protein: CASSLGRSSYEQYF
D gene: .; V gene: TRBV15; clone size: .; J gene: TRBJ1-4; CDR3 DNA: TGTGCCACCAGGGACGGCCGGACAGCCCTTAATGAAAAACTGTTTTTT; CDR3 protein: CATRDGRTALNEKLFF
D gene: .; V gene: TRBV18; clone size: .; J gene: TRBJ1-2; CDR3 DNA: TGTGCCAGCTCACCGGACGCTTCTAACTATGGCTACACCTTC; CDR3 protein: CASSPDASNYGYTF
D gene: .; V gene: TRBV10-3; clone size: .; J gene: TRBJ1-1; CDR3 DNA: TGTGCCATCAGTGGGGGCGCAGGGAACACTGAAGCTTTCTTT; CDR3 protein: CAISGGAGNTEAFF
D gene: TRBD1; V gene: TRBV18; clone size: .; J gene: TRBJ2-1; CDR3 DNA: TGTGCCAGCTCAGCTGACAGGGTAGTCGATGAGCAGTTCTTC; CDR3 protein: CASSADRVVDEQFF
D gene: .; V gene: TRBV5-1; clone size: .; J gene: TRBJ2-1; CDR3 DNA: TGCGCCAGCAGCTTGGGCAGGAGCTCCTACAATGAGCAGTTCTTC; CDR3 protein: CASSLGRSSYNEQFF
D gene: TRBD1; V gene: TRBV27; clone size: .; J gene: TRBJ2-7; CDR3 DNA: TGTGCCAGCAGTAAGGACAGGCGATACGAGCAGTACTTC; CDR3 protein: CASSKDRRYEQYF
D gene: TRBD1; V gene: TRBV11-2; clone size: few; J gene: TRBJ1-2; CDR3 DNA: TGTGCCAGCAGCCTGACAGGGGCTGGCTACACCTTC; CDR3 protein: CASSLTGAGYTF
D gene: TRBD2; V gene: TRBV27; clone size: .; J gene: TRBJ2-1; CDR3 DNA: TGTGCCAGCAGTTTCCTCGAGACTAGCGAGTCCTACAATGAGCAGTTCTTC; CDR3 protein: CASSFLETSESYNEQFF
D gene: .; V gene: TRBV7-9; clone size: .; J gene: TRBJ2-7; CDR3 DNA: TGTGCCAGCAGCTTAGAACCCTACGAGCAGTACTTC; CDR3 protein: CASSLEPYEQYF
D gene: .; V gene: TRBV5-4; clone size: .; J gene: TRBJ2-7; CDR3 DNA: TGTGCCAGCAGCTTGGAAGGGGGGGTCTACGAGCAGTACTTC; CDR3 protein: CASSLEGGVYEQYF
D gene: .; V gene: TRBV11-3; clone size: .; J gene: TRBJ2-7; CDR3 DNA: TGTGCCAGCAGCTTAGATAGAGATGAGGGGGACGAGCAGTACTTC; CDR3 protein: CASSLDRDEGDEQYF